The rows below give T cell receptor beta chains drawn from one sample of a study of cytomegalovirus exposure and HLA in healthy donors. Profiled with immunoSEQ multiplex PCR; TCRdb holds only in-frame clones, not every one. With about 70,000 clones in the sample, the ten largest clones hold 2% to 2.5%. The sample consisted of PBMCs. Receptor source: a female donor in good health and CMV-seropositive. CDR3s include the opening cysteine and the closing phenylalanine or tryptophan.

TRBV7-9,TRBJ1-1,CASSITGGTEAFF
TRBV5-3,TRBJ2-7,CARSPNRGRDAYEQYF
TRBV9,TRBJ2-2,CASSVGASGGNTGELFF
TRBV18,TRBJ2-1,CASSPPVTGGSYNEQFF
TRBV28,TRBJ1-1,CASSREANTEAFF
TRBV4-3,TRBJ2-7,CASSQDLETSGLYEQYF
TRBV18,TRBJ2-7,CASSLRDRDDEQYF
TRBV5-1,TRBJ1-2,CASSSNGQVGSGYTF
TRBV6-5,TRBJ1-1,CARSCPGSNTEAFF
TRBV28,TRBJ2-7,CASGQDPYEQYF
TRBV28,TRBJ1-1,CASSWRQGETEAFF
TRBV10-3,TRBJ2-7,CAISESDYNDRSYEQYF
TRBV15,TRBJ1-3,CATSMEGTGNTIYF
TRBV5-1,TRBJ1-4,CASSLDGIAEKLFF
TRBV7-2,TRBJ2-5,CASSLWVRGQETQYF
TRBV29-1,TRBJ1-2,CSATGAYGYTF
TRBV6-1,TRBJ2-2,CASSGMVDTGELFF
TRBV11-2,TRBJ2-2,CASSDSRQGDTGELFF
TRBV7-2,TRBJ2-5,CASSSWTRPQETQYF
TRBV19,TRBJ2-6,CASSPAGSGANVLTF
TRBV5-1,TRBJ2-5,CASSLVIWGSGNPENF
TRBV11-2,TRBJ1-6,CASSLGHQGYNSPLHF
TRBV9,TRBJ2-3,CASSVVPAQGTDTQYF
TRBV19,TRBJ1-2,CASSITGQLSSRYGYTF
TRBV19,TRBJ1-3,CASSRGYSGNTIYF
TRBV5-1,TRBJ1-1,CASSRGQDQLVGTEAFF
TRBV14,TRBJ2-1,CASSFRQGVVDNEQFF
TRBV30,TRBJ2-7,CACDSGSSYEQYF
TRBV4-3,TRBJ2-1,CASSQEGKGSDNEQFF
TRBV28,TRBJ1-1,CASSLLQGKTFF
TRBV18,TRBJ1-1,CASSPDRTNTEAFF
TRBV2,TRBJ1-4,CATRGRGTNEKLFF
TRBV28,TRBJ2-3,CASFDGGSTDTQYF
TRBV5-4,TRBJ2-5,CASSPSGGQETQYF
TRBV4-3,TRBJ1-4,CASSQVPAGTGREKLFF
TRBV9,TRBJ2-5,CASSPRGRVGQETQYF
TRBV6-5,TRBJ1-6,CASSYSANIASPLHF
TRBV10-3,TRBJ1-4,CAASRDRDLSEKLFF
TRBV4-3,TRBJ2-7,CASSPNPGAYEQYF